This passage covers 27 T cell receptor beta chains from one sample sequenced in a study of blood T cell repertoires in COVID-19. Clones were read by immunoSEQ multiplex PCR, and TCRdb kept only the in-frame ones, dropping some. The table records roughly 120,000 clones, approximately 87% of them present only once. The sample was peripheral blood. These receptors were obtained from a man aged 65 to 85 who had recovered from COVID-19.

This sequence joins TRBV5-8 and TRBJ2-2; tentatively, D is TRBD1 (6 bases). The V and J ends lost 3 bases and 5 bases respectively, with 8 bases between them. The CDR3 spans 13 residues. The germline V gene encodes CDR1 SGHTS and CDR2 YDEGEE. The CDR3 bases are TGTGCCAGCAGCTCGAGGGGGACCGGGGAGCTGTTTTTT. Protein: CASSSRGTGELFF.

This rearrangement joins TRBV6-2 or TRBV6-3 to TRBJ2-7; perhaps TRBD2 as D (6 bases). CDR1 and CDR2 (germline): MNHEY, SVGEGT. This CDR3 is 14 amino acids long. V gave up 2 bases and J gave up 3 bases, with 11 bases separating them. CDR3 residues: CASSYNAGYYEQYF. The CDR3 nucleotides are TGTGCCAGCAGTTACAATGCGGGGTACTACGAGCAGTACTTC.

The V and J genes are TRBV6-7 and TRBJ2-3; the match to TRBD1 covers 10 bases. TRBV6-7 is sorted into the ORF group, with uncertain function. V dropped 0 bases and J dropped 4; count of bases not matched to a gene: 16. The CDR3 runs to 20 residues. The CDR3 spells CASSYSGTGDLSNTADTQYF. The CDR3, as DNA: TGTGCCAGCAGTTACTCCGGGACAGGGGATCTTTCGAATACAGCAGATACGCAGTATTTT.

The chain uses TRBV5-1 and TRBJ1-2; D possibly corresponds to TRBD1 (6 bases). The ends were cut back, 0 bases at V and 1 base at J, with 7 bases in the middle. Germline V lookup: CDR1 SGHRS, CDR2 YFSETQ. The CDR3 runs to 14 residues. The DNA for the CDR3 is TGCGCCAGCAGCTTGGAGGGGGATAACTATGGCTACACCTTC. It codes for CASSLEGDNYGYTF.

The gene calls are TRBV6-5 and TRBJ2-2; D perhaps matches TRBD1 (5 bases). The germline V gene has CDR1 MNHEY and CDR2 SVGAGI. This CDR3 has 14 amino acids. Trimming left V 6 bases short and J 0 bases short, with 8 bases between. The CDR3 protein is CASRVGANTGELFF. The CDR3 DNA is TGTGCCAGCAGGGTAGGGGCGAACACCGGGGAGCTGTTTTTT.

Notes on this clone: The sample contains more than one DNA sequence encoding this CDR3. The chain couples TRBV18 to TRBJ1-6, with D uncertain. The CDR3 spans 14 residues. Deletions cut 3 bases from V and 0 bases from J, with 3 bases between. Germline V gives CDR1 KGHSH, CDR2 LQKENI. CDR3 region: CASSPSSYNSPLHF. CDR3 sequence (DNA): TGTGCCAGCTCACCGAGCTCCTATAATTCACCCCTCCACTTT.

The V and J genes are TRBV10-2 and TRBJ1-1; D unresolved. This CDR3 has 11 amino acids. Germline CDR1 and CDR2: WSHSY and SAAADI. The V end was cut by 6 bases, the J end by 13 bases, with 15 bases between. CDR3 region: CASSEREGGFF. The CDR3 nucleotides are TGCGCCAGCAGCGAAAGGGAGGGTGGTTTCTTT.

The chain has TRBV10-3 and TRBJ2-2, with 14 bases identical to TRBD2. Germline V gives CDR1 ENHRY, CDR2 SYGVKD. This CDR3 has 17 residues. Trimming cost V 6 bases and J 1 base; bases outside gene matches: 4. CDR3: CAIRTGLAGGNTGELFF. The DNA of the CDR3 is TGTGCCATCAGGACCGGACTAGCGGGGGGGAACACCGGGGAGCTGTTTTTT.

The gene calls are TRBV28 and TRBJ2-1, with 14 bases that match TRBD2. This CDR3 has 15 amino acids. The trim removed 6 bases at V and 5 bases at J, leaving 3 bases unmatched. In germline, CDR1 is MDHEN, CDR2 SYDVKM. CDR3 protein: CASRGTSGGNNEQFF. The CDR3 nucleotides are TGTGCCAGCAGGGGGACTAGCGGGGGAAACAATGAGCAGTTCTTC.

This clone was seen a handful of times. The chain couples TRBV24-1 to TRBJ2-5; 9 bases agree with TRBD1. Per the germline V gene, CDR1 is KGHDR and CDR2 is SFDVKD. Trimming removed 7 bases from V and 5 bases from J; junction bases left unmatched: 13. This CDR3 region has 16 residues. The chain's CDR3 is CATSSSGTGLQETQYF. The CDR3 DNA reads as TGTGCCACCAGCTCCTCGGGGACAGGGCTTCAGGAGACCCAGTACTTC.

The genes are TRBV27 and TRBJ2-2, with 9 bases identical to TRBD1. The CDR3 sequence is 17 residues long. V shed 3 bases, J shed 4 bases, and the junction held 9 bases outside the gene matches. Germline V gene sequence: CDR1 MNHEY, CDR2 SMNVEV (reference sequence). This CDR3 reads CASSLIQGARGTGELFF. CDR3 bases: TGTGCCAGCAGTTTGATACAGGGGGCGCGGGGCACCGGGGAGCTGTTTTTT.

The CDR3 DNA is TGTGCCTGGCCCCCGGAGGGAGTAGCGGGAGTGACAGATACGCAGTATTTT. This encodes CAWPPEGVAGVTDTQYF. The chain employs TRBV30 and TRBJ2-3; 9 nucleotides match TRBD2. The V and J ends lost 5 bases and 3 bases, in that order; junction bases with no gene match: 15. This CDR3 contains 17 residues. Germline CDR1 and CDR2: GTSNPN and SVGIG (reference sequence). The whole variable domain, remainder taken from reference TRBV30 and TRBJ2-3, is SQTIHQWPATLVQPVGSPLSLECTVEGTSNPNLYWYRQAAGRGLQLLFYSVGIGQISSEVPQNLSASRPQDRQFILSSKKLLLSDSGFYLCAWPPEGVAGVTDTQYFGPGTRLTVL.

In this sample, this clone turned up once. The J gene is TRBJ2-5, the V gene TRBV5-1; 7 positions agree with TRBD1. Per germline, CDR1 SGHRS and CDR2 YFSETQ. The CDR3 length is 13 residues. V lost 0 bases, J lost 7 bases, and 3 bases stayed unmatched. CDR3 region: CASSLGAGGTQYF. CDR3 bases: TGCGCCAGCAGCTTGGGGGCAGGGGGGACCCAGTACTTC.

This chain links TRBV24-1 with TRBJ2-1; 9 positions agree with TRBD1. CDR3 length: 14 amino acids. Looked up from germline, CDR1 is KGHDR and CDR2 is SFDVKD. J gave up 7 bases and V 4 bases, and 4 bases lay outside the gene matches. In nucleotides, the CDR3 is TGTGCCACCAGTGACCCGACAGGGGGGAATGAGCAGTTCTTC. It yields the protein CATSDPTGGNEQFF.

The gene calls are TRBV5-1 and TRBJ1-3, with TRBD1 as a possible D gene (5 bases). CDR1 SGHRS and CDR2 YFSETQ come from the germline V gene. V was clipped by 1 base and J by 4 bases, with 15 bases between them. The CDR3 consists of 16 residues. CDR3 nucleotides: TGCGCCAGCAGCTTGTGGTCGGTGGGGGGAGGAAACACCATATATTTT. Translating it yields CASSLWSVGGGNTIYF.

V and J are TRBV10-1 and TRBJ2-1; no firm D call. Per the germline V gene, CDR1 is WNHNN and CDR2 is SYGVQD (reference sequence). V dropped 0 bases and J dropped 6 bases, with 9 bases sitting between them. This CDR3 is 14 amino acids long. The CDR3 here is CASSESRQSNEQFF. The CDR3 region has the DNA TGCGCCAGCAGTGAGTCGAGGCAAAGCAATGAGCAGTTCTTC.

As for this clone: The sample has other DNA sequences that encode this CDR3 too. Here the CDR3 DNA reads TGCGCCAGCAGCCAAGATAGTCGGGGGAACACTGAAGCTTTCTTT. It translates to CASSQDSRGNTEAFF. V is TRBV4-1 and J is TRBJ1-1, with D uncertain. This CDR3 is built from 15 residues. Germline assignment: CDR1 MGHRA and CDR2 YSYEKL. Between the trimmed V and J ends, which lost 0 bases and 1 base, there was a span of 9 bases.

The CDR3 is CASSPRSQGISPLHF. Written as DNA, the CDR3 is TGTGCCAGCTCACCAAGGTCGCAGGGGATTTCACCCCTCCACTTT. The rearrangement uses TRBV18 and TRBJ1-6; tentatively, D is TRBD1 (6 bases). V was trimmed by 2 bases and J by 9 bases, leaving 14 bases between them. CDR3 length: 15 amino acids. Germline lookup yields CDR1 KGHSH and CDR2 LQKENI. Complete variable domain (other parts from reference TRBV18 and TRBJ1-6): NAGVMQNPRHLVRRRGQEARLRCSPMKGHSHVYWYRQLPEEGLKFMVYLQKENIIDESGMPKERFSAEFPKEGPSILRIQQVVRGDSAAYFCASSPRSQGISPLHFGNGTRLTVT.

The chain couples TRBV5-4 to TRBJ2-1, with 8 nucleotides matching TRBD2. Trimming cost V 4 bases and J 4 bases; bases outside gene matches: 10. This CDR3 contains 16 residues. CDR1 is SGHNT, CDR2 YYREEE, per germline (reference sequence). The chain's CDR3 is CASSAGGLGQYNEQFF. CDR3 sequence (DNA): TGTGCCAGCAGCGCGGGGGGTCTCGGGCAGTACAATGAGCAGTTCTTC.

The chain joins TRBV4-3 to TRBJ2-3; 7 bases align to TRBD2. V shed 5 bases, J shed 6 bases, and the junction held 5 bases outside the gene matches. Germline-derived CDR1 and CDR2 are LGHNA and YSLEER. The length of the CDR3 is 13 residues. The CDR3 nucleotides are TGCGCCAGCAGCTATAGCGGGTTTGATACGCAGTATTTT. This encodes CASSYSGFDTQYF.

The V call is TRBV18, the J call TRBJ2-2; TRBD1 is a possible D gene (6 bases). Trimming left V 1 base short and J 7 bases short, with 13 bases between. This CDR3 is 15 amino acids long. Per germline, CDR1 KGHSH and CDR2 LQKENI. Here the CDR3 reads CASSPLQGVGGELFF. In nucleotides, the CDR3 is TGTGCCAGCTCACCACTACAGGGAGTCGGCGGGGAGCTGTTTTTT. The complete variable domain, with remaining parts taken from reference TRBV18 and TRBJ2-2, reads NAGVMQNPRHLVRRRGQEARLRCSPMKGHSHVYWYRQLPEEGLKFMVYLQKENIIDESGMPKERFSAEFPKEGPSILRIQQVVRGDSAAYFCASSPLQGVGGELFFGEGSRLTVL.

Only a few counts were recorded for this clone. V is TRBV9 and J is TRBJ2-1, with 12 bases identical to TRBD2. J lost 8 bases, V lost 0 bases, and 3 bases had no gene match. The CDR3 is 15 residues long. Germline V gene data show CDR1 as SGDLS and CDR2 as YYNGEE. The CDR3 loop reads CASSVEPSGRDEQFF. Here the CDR3 DNA reads TGTGCCAGCAGCGTAGAGCCTAGCGGGAGGGATGAGCAGTTCTTC.

The chain combines TRBV9 with TRBJ2-5; 9 bases agree with TRBD2. The CDR3 is 15 residues long. Germline V gene sequence: CDR1 SGDLS, CDR2 YYNGEE. Losses at the gene ends were 0 bases for V and 4 bases for J; bases not matched to a gene: 4. The CDR3 region has the DNA TGTGCCAGCAGCGTAGGGGCTAGCGGGGTAGAGACCCAGTACTTC. Protein: CASSVGASGVETQYF.

The rearrangement uses TRBV5-4 and TRBJ2-5; 11 nucleotides align to TRBD1. The V gene's germline CDR1 is SGHNT and CDR2 YYREEE (reference sequence). V shed 6 bases, J shed 2 bases, and the junction held 3 bases outside the gene matches. This CDR3 is 14 amino acids long. The CDR3 protein is CASNRDRGQETQYF. CDR3 coding DNA: TGTGCCAGCAATAGGGACAGGGGGCAAGAGACCCAGTACTTC. Combining the CDR3 with reference TRBV5-4 and TRBJ2-5 gives the whole variable domain ETGVTQSPTHLIKTRGQQVTLRCSSQSGHNTVSWYQQALGQGPQFIFQYYREEENGRGNFPPRFSGLQFPNYSSELNVNALELDDSALYLCASNRDRGQETQYFGPGTRLLVL.

This sequence joins TRBV27 and TRBJ2-5; 14 nucleotides match TRBD2. V gave up 5 bases and J gave up 0 bases; unmatched junction bases: 8. The CDR3 contains 18 residues. CDR1 and CDR2 (germline): MNHEY, SMNVEV (reference sequence). CDR3 in amino acids: CASSLRTSGGMYQETQYF. The CDR3 DNA reads as TGTGCCAGCAGTCTTCGGACTAGCGGGGGGATGTACCAAGAGACCCAGTACTTC.

This chain uses TRBV11-2 with TRBJ2-5, with TRBD2 identical over 11 bases. The germline V gene encodes CDR1 SGHAT and CDR2 FQNNGV. V shed 0 bases and J 13 bases; nucleotides not matched to a gene: 7. The CDR3 has 14 amino acids. In DNA, the CDR3 is TGTGCCAGCAGCTTAGATCCAACTAGCGGGAGCGGGTACTTC. Its protein is CASSLDPTSGSGYF.

A word on this clone: Germline and junction disagree at one end, which may indicate a read error. The chain links TRBV5-6 to TRBJ1-1; perhaps TRBD1 as D (5 bases). The germline CDR1 and CDR2 sequences are SGHDT and YYEEEE. This CDR3 has 12 residues. The CDR3, as DNA: TGTGCCAGCAGATTGGGGCACACTGAAGCTTTCTTT. Its protein product is CASRLGHTEAFF.